A selection of T cell receptor beta chains follows, all from one sample in a study of T-cell memory formation after mild COVID-19. Each CDR3 protein is one row after TCRdb ran MiXCR on the 5' RACE reads. Among some 250,000 distinct CDR3 sequences listed, over 8.5% were seen once. Material for sequencing was PBMCs or a T cell subset sorted from them (not recorded which). The receptors derive from a man aged 18-30 years who had mild COVID-19 (a few samples of this study predate the infection). Cell type and time point are not known. Both conserved end residues are part of each CDR3. The D gene is left open where the match is weak. Not every row has a clone size; where given, it reads once, few, many or a size class.

v_gene,abundance,d_gene,j_gene,CDR3aa,CDR3nt
TRBV23-1,many,.,TRBJ2-1,CASSQSRRGQGSNNEQFF,TGCGCCAGCAGTCAATCCCGGAGGGGGCAGGGGAGCAACAATGAGCAGTTCTTC
TRBV5-4,few,.,TRBJ1-1,CASSLDPMNTEAFF,TGTGCCAGCAGCTTGGATCCTATGAACACTGAAGCTTTCTTT
TRBV7-2,.,.,TRBJ2-7,CASSLAPGGATFSYEQYF,TGTGCCAGCAGCTTAGCCCCTGGGGGGGCCACATTCTCCTACGAGCAGTACTTC
TRBV12-3/TRBV12-4,few,TRBD1,TRBJ2-7,CASSHGTGYEQYF,TGTGCCAGCAGTCATGGGACAGGCTACGAGCAGTACTTC
TRBV5-1,few,.,TRBJ1-4,CASSLNRGDPSTNEKLFF,TGCGCCAGCAGCTTGAACCGAGGGGACCCGTCAACTAATGAAAAACTGTTTTTT
TRBV7-9,many,.,TRBJ2-3,CASSPRADTDTQYF,TGTGCCAGCAGCCCTCGGGCAGACACAGATACGCAGTATTTT
TRBV6-1,few,TRBD1,TRBJ2-1,CASSEGIRTGVKDEQFF,TGTGCCAGCAGTGAGGGGATCAGGACAGGGGTAAAGGATGAGCAGTTCTTC
TRBV20-1,.,TRBD1,TRBJ1-5,CSAVTDRDNQPQHF,TGCAGTGCTGTAACTGACAGGGACAATCAGCCCCAGCATTTT
TRBV29-1,.,TRBD1,TRBJ2-7,CSVVGRGSYEQYF,TGCAGCGTTGTGGGCAGGGGGTCGTACGAGCAGTACTTC
TRBV4-1,few,.,TRBJ2-3,CASSKKNRESQYF,TGCGCCAGCAGCAAGAAAAACAGGGAATCGCAGTATTTT
TRBV6-1,few,.,TRBJ1-6,CASSEKSGFNSPLHF,TGTGCCAGCAGTGAAAAGTCCGGGTTCAATTCACCCCTCCACTTT
TRBV20-1,.,TRBD1,TRBJ2-7,CSARDRGLEQYF,TGCAGTGCTCGGGACAGGGGGCTTGAGCAGTACTTC
TRBV2,.,.,TRBJ2-2,CASSGSGATGELFF,TGTGCCAGCAGTGGCTCGGGGGCAACCGGGGAGCTGTTTTTT
TRBV3-1,.,TRBD2,TRBJ2-3,CASSKGLAGTTDTQYF,TGTGCCAGCAGCAAAGGACTAGCGGGGACCACAGATACGCAGTATTTT
TRBV3-1,few,TRBD2,TRBJ2-1,CASSQSSGGAYEQFF,TGTGCCAGCAGCCAAAGTAGCGGGGGGGCCTATGAGCAGTTCTTC
TRBV7-2,.,.,TRBJ2-1,CASSLGNGRGEQFF,TGTGCCAGCAGCTTAGGTAACGGAAGAGGTGAGCAGTTCTTC
TRBV12-3/TRBV12-4,few,.,TRBJ1-3,CASSFLAGINPGNTIYF,TGTGCCAGCAGTTTCTTGGCAGGAATCAATCCTGGAAACACCATATATTTT
TRBV3-1,.,.,TRBJ2-4,CASSTSAGKNIQYF,TGTGCCAGCAGCACGAGCGCCGGAAAAAACATTCAGTACTTC
TRBV6-1,.,.,TRBJ1-1,CASSSKGLDTEAFF,TGTGCCAGCAGTTCAAAGGGGTTAGACACTGAAGCTTTCTTT
TRBV7-2,few,TRBD2,TRBJ2-5,CASTRGGPETQYF,TGTGCCAGCACTCGGGGGGGCCCAGAGACCCAGTACTTC
TRBV25-1,.,TRBD1,TRBJ1-6,CASSDPGTGTSPLHF,TGTGCCAGCAGTGATCCCGGGACAGGGACTTCACCCCTCCACTTT
TRBV7-9,.,TRBD1,TRBJ1-5,CASSPTTGPHQPQHF,TGTGCCAGCAGCCCGACGACAGGGCCACATCAGCCCCAGCATTTT
TRBV6-1,many,TRBD1,TRBJ2-5,CASSAYTGGQETQYF,TGTGCCAGCAGTGCTTACACAGGGGGCCAAGAGACCCAGTACTTC
TRBV6-1,.,.,TRBJ1-2,CASSGGAYGYTF,TGTGCCAGCAGCGGGGGAGCCTATGGCTACACCTTC
TRBV4-3,many,.,TRBJ2-3,CASSQGGGTDTQYF,TGCGCCAGCAGCCAAGGGGGAGGCACAGATACGCAGTATTTT
TRBV24-1,.,TRBD1,TRBJ2-5,CATSGDRGVGVQYF,TGTGCCACCTCGGGGGACAGGGGGGTGGGTGTCCAGTACTTC
TRBV5-4,few,.,TRBJ2-7,CASSLDYRVSHEQYF,TGTGCCAGCAGCTTGGACTACAGGGTCTCCCACGAGCAGTACTTC
TRBV30,few,.,TRBJ1-3,CASLTSSGNTIYF,TGTGCCTCACTCACGAGCTCTGGAAACACCATATATTTT
TRBV7-6,.,.,TRBJ2-2,CASSADGNTGELFF,TGTGCCAGCAGCGCGGACGGGAACACCGGGGAGCTGTTTTTT